The present T cell receptor (beta chain) was sequenced within a study of cytomegalovirus exposure and HLA in healthy donors. Produced via immunoSEQ multiplex PCR; TCRdb's table is partial and in-frame only. This table has 55,000 to 75,000 clones, approximately 94% appearing once. As regards this clone: Its antigen remains unknown.

Study-level findings and limits: A subsequent analysis found that TCR clusters from the first cohort also tended to co-occur in the roughly 120 validation repertoires, with around 94% of cluster scores above 0.

Trimming pared 0 bases from V and 11 bases from J, leaving 20 bases between. The CDR3 contains 15 residues. Germline V gene lookup returns CDR1 SGHDT and CDR2 YYEEEE. The gene calls are TRBV5-6 and TRBJ1-1; D possibly corresponds to TRBD1 (5 bases). The sequencing input was PBMCs. The receptor was isolated from a man in his late teens or twenties in good health and CMV-seropositive. The CDR3 loop is CASSLGKQGGQAAFF. In DNA, the CDR3 is TGTGCCAGCAGCTTGGGAAAGCAGGGAGGGCAGGCGGCTTTCTTT.